This T cell receptor (beta chain) was obtained from a study of T cell changes during pregnancy in multiple sclerosis (dated by TCRdb to the late 2010s). Study-wide context: Changes in the T cell repertoire over the course of pregnancy were examined in this study in women with multiple sclerosis.

There are 15 amino acids in the CDR3, from cysteine to phenylalanine inclusive. The entry retains the CDR3 DNA only, 45 bases that are in frame from base 1. Between the V and J ends, shortened by 0 bases and 5 bases respectively, the junction contains 13 bases. The germline V gene gives CDR1 as SGHAT and CDR2 as FQNNGV. As to this clone: Its recognized antigen is unknown. Base qualities were left out, and no much larger clone turns up one base away.

The method behind the library was the immunoSEQ multiplex PCR assay. TCRdb holds this immuneACCESS table with in-frame rearrangements only. Some clones are missing; in checked studies, unresolved V genes explain under half, and the rest has no known cause. The table for this sample lists under 95,000 clones; more than 90% of them were counted only once. Jointly, the top ten make up just under 2% of the sample. The sequence joins TRBV11-2 to TRBJ2-5, with an unclear D gene assignment. Sample: peripheral blood, taken in the second trimester of pregnancy. The TCR comes from a female donor with multiple sclerosis, enrolled in a pregnancy study. Read as DNA, the sequence is TGTGCCAGCAGCTTAGATCCTAGTTCAGCGGAGACCCAGTACTTC. Its coded protein is CASSLDPSSAETQYF.